The 7 T cell receptor beta chains listed next were all sequenced from one sample in a study of CD8 T cells in ankylosing spondylitis. General study results and limits: It appeared that ankylosing spondylitis blood was characterized by a TCR beta motif of several highly homologous variants.

Which antigens these TCRs recognize remains unknown. One entry per CDR3 protein results from TCRdb running MiXCR on the 5' RACE reads. The sample yields roughly 400,000 distinct CDR3 sequences, approximately 20% seen once. Source material: blood, either unsorted or a sorted T cell fraction (not recorded which). The receptors come from a male donor with ankylosing spondylitis.

There are a few counts of this clonotype. The rearrangement uses TRBV20-1 and TRBJ2-7; 8 nucleotides match TRBD1. V lost 6 bases and J lost 3; bases outside the gene matches: 10. CDR3 length: 14 amino acids. CDR1 is DFQATT and CDR2 is SNEGSKA in the germline V gene (reference sequence). Here the CDR3 DNA reads TGCAGTGCCTCGGACAGGACAGGGTACTACGAGCAGTACTTC. Its translation is CSASDRTGYYEQYF.

In this sample, this clonotype turned up a few times. The V gene is TRBV9, the J gene TRBJ2-6, with D possibly TRBD2 on 5 matching bases. The CDR3 spans 16 residues. Germline assignment: CDR1 SGDLS and CDR2 YYNGEE. Trimming took 4 bases from V and 6 from J, leaving 17 bases between them. The CDR3 protein is CASSSRAAGEANVLTF. Written as DNA, the CDR3 is TGTGCCAGCAGCTCCCGGGCCGCCGGGGAGGCCAACGTCCTGACTTTC.

The gene calls are TRBV3-1 and TRBJ1-2; D is uncertain. This CDR3 has 14 residues. Germline loops: CDR1 LGHDT, CDR2 YNNKEL (reference sequence). Trimming cost V 0 bases and J 6 bases, with 11 bases left between them. DNA of the CDR3: TGTGCCAGCAGCCAAGAGGCCAGGTCGGATGGCTACACCTTC. Amino acid sequence: CASSQEARSDGYTF.

This clonotype was seen a handful of times. V usage is TRBV12-3 or TRBV12-4 and J usage is TRBJ1-1; D ambiguous. The CDR3 consists of 14 residues. Trimming left V 2 bases short and J 5 bases short, with 12 bases between. The CDR3 is CASSLRSGGTEAFF. The CDR3, as DNA: TGTGCCAGCAGTTTAAGGTCGGGTGGGACTGAAGCTTTCTTT.

This rearrangement joins TRBV2 to TRBJ2-2; possibly TRBD1 or TRBD2 for D (5 bases each). Germline CDR1 and CDR2: SNHLY and FYNNEI. V lost 6 bases and J 3 bases, leaving 14 bases between the germline ends. CDR3 length equals 15 residues. The CDR3 here is CASSRLGGHTGELFF. The CDR3 coding sequence is TGTGCCAGCAGCCGCCTTGGGGGTCACACCGGGGAGCTGTTTTTT.

This rearrangement joins TRBV6-1 to TRBJ2-1, with unresolved D. V lost 8 bases, J lost 5 bases, and 13 bases lay in between. The germline CDR1 and CDR2 sequences are MNHNS and SASEGT. There are 13 residues in the CDR3. DNA of the CDR3: TGTGCCAGCTGGGCAGGTTGGCACAATGAGCAGTTCTTC. This codes for CASWAGWHNEQFF.

This clonotype has only a few counts. The chain combines TRBV5-1 with TRBJ2-1; 8 positions match TRBD1. The CDR3 is 14 amino acids. Germline CDR1 is SGHRS and CDR2 is YFSETQ. J gave up 6 bases and V 2 bases, and 4 bases lay outside the gene matches. The CDR3 DNA reads as TGCGCCAGCAGCTTTGGACAGGGCATCAATGAGCAGTTCTTC. As protein: CASSFGQGINEQFF.